Presented here are 11 T cell receptor beta chains from one specimen sequenced in a study of T cell clonality in common variable immunodeficiency. Data came from immunoSEQ multiplex PCR; TCRdb stores just in-frame clones and leaves some out. The repertoire yields roughly 34,000 clones, none seen only once; the top ten contain more than 2.5%. The sequenced sample consisted of peripheral blood mononuclear cells. The receptors come from a person between 18 and 75 years old in good health.

This clone showed up many times. With the read ending 3 residues before the CDR3 end, the germline J gene is used to fill in that end. The chain is built from TRBV7-9 and TRBJ2-1; D is unclear. Trimming took 7 bases from V and 7 from J, leaving 17 bases between them. There are 14 residues in the CDR3. CDR1 and CDR2 from the germline V gene are SEHNR and FQNEAQ (reference sequence). CDR3 in amino acids: CASTNWKGRNEQFF. The DNA read from the CDR3 is TGTGCCAGCACCAATTGGAAGGGCAGGAATGAG.

This clone was observed many times. The CDR3 end falls 3 residues outside the read, so it is completed with the germline J gene. This chain connects TRBV6-1 to TRBJ2-6; unclear D gene. The V end was cut by 0 bases, the J end by 2 bases, with 8 bases between. This CDR3 is 16 amino acids long. Per germline, CDR1 MNHNS and CDR2 SASEGT. The CDR3 sequence is CASSEASGAGANVLTF. The sequenced CDR3 bases are TGTGCCAGCAGTGAAGCGTCGGGTGCTGGGGCCAACGTC.

In this sample, this clone turned up many times. The read halts 3 residues ahead of the CDR3 end, with the missing end drawn from the germline J gene. The rearrangement joins TRBV28 to TRBJ2-2; 16 bases are shared with TRBD2. Looked up from germline, CDR1 is MDHEN and CDR2 is SYDVKM. V lost 4 bases, J lost 5 bases, and 7 bases stayed unmatched. This CDR3 is 18 amino acids long. The DNA read from the CDR3 is TGTGCCAGCAGTTCCCCGGGACTAGCGGGAGGGGGTACCGGGGAG. The encoded protein is CASSSPGLAGGGTGE. The whole CDR3 sequence reads CASSSPGLAGGGTGELFF.

This clone was detected many times. The DNA ends 3 residues before the CDR3 does, and the rest of the CDR3 is filled in from the germline J gene. The gene calls are TRBV4-1 and TRBJ2-4, with D perhaps TRBD1 (7 bases). In germline, CDR1 is MGHRA, CDR2 YSYEKL. The length of the CDR3 is 15 residues. V lost 3 bases and J 6 bases, leaving 15 bases between the germline ends. The CDR3 here is CASSQAGQNINIQYF. The sequenced part of the CDR3 DNA is TGCGCCAGCAGCCAGGCGGGACAGAACATAAACATT.

This clone was recorded many times. From the germline J gene comes the end of the CDR3, since the read stops 3 residues before it. V usage is TRBV5-1 and J usage is TRBJ2-3; 11 bases are shared with TRBD2. J was trimmed by 4 bases and V by 1 base; bases with no gene match: 11. This CDR3 contains 18 residues. Germline V gives CDR1 SGHRS, CDR2 YFSETQ. Partial CDR3 DNA: TGCGCCAGCAGCTTGTACTCTACTAGCGGGAGTTGGGCAGATACG. It translates to CASSLYSTSGSWADT. The full CDR3 protein reads CASSLYSTSGSWADTQYF.

This clone came up many times. The CDR3 reads CASSIRGPTFNQPQHF. The DNA read from the CDR3 is TGTGCCAGTAGTATAAGAGGGCCTACCTTTAATCAGCCC. The chain employs TRBV19 and TRBJ1-5; D call uncertain. The CDR3 end falls 3 residues outside the read, so it is completed with the germline J gene. Deletions cut 2 bases from V and 4 bases from J, with 15 bases between. The CDR3 spans 16 residues. The germline CDR1 and CDR2 sequences are LNHDA and SQIVND (reference sequence). Full variable domain (remainder filled in from reference TRBV19 and TRBJ1-5): DGGITQSPKYLFRKEGQNVTLSCEQNLNHDAMYWYRQDPGQGLRLIYYSQIVNDFQKGDIAEGYSVSREKKESFPLTVTSAQKNPTAFYLCASSIRGPTFNQPQHFGDGTRLSIL.

The sample holds many counts of this clone. The read ends 3 residues before the CDR3 terminus; that terminus is restored from the germline J gene. This sequence joins TRBV19 and TRBJ1-2, with no clear D. The CDR3 extends over 13 amino acids. V was trimmed by 6 bases and J by 2 bases, leaving 10 bases between them. CDR1 and CDR2 from the germline V gene are LNHDA and SQIVND (reference sequence). This CDR3 is CASSANQNYGYTF. The CDR3 DNA, read in part, is TGTGCCAGTAGCGCCAACCAGAACTATGGC.

In its sample, this clone was seen many times. The read is 3 residues too short to cover the CDR3 end, so that end is filled in from the germline J gene. The chain carries TRBV5-5 and TRBJ1-3, with D unclear. Deletions cut 4 bases from V and 2 bases from J, with 10 bases between. The CDR3 extends over 14 amino acids. CDR1 SGHKS and CDR2 YYEKEE come from the germline V gene (reference sequence). Here the CDR3 reads CASSGGRPGNTIYF. CDR3 DNA, as far as it was read: TGTGCCAGCAGCGGCGGGAGGCCTGGAAACACC. Drawing the rest from reference TRBV5-5 and TRBJ1-3, the complete variable domain is DAGVTQSPTHLIKTRGQQVTLRCSPISGHKSVSWYQQVLGQGPQFIFQYYEKEERGRGNFPDRFSARQFPNYSSELNVNALLLGDSALYLCASSGGRPGNTIYFGEGSWLTVV.

A remark on this clone: The read terminates 3 residues before the CDR3 end, so the remaining end is supplied by the germline J gene. V and J are TRBV19 and TRBJ1-5; weak D call: TRBD1 (6 bases). V was clipped by 1 base and J by 0 bases, with 7 bases between them. CDR3 size: 15 residues. Per the germline V gene, CDR1 is LNHDA and CDR2 is SQIVND (reference sequence). The sequenced part of the CDR3 DNA is TGTGCCAGTAGTATAGGAGGGGGTAGCAATCAGCCC. It specifies CASSIGGGSNQP. From start to end, the CDR3 is CASSIGGGSNQPQHF.

Many counts were recorded for this clone. The sequenced fragment ends 3 residues before the CDR3 boundary, so the rest is inferred from the germline J gene. This chain connects TRBV18 to TRBJ1-2; D gene ambiguous. V was pared by 4 bases and J by 0 bases, with 6 bases between. CDR3 length: 13 amino acids. The germline V gene encodes CDR1 KGHSH and CDR2 LQKENI. CDR3 DNA (partial): TGTGCCAGCTCACAAACAGCTAACTATGGC. Translating it yields CASSQTANYG. The entire CDR3 protein reads CASSQTANYGYTF.

This clone was counted ten times or more. The CDR3 end lies 3 residues beyond the end of the read and is filled in from the germline J gene. V gene TRBV10-1 combines with J gene TRBJ2-1; TRBD2 aligns across 9 bases. The ends lost 3 bases at V and 9 bases at J; junction bases unmatched: 6. This CDR3 has 14 amino acids. Germline V lookup: CDR1 WNHNN, CDR2 SYGVQD (reference sequence). The CDR3 is CASSEGAGGVEQFF. The part of the CDR3 DNA that was read is TGCGCCAGCAGTGAAGGAGCGGGAGGTGTTGAG.